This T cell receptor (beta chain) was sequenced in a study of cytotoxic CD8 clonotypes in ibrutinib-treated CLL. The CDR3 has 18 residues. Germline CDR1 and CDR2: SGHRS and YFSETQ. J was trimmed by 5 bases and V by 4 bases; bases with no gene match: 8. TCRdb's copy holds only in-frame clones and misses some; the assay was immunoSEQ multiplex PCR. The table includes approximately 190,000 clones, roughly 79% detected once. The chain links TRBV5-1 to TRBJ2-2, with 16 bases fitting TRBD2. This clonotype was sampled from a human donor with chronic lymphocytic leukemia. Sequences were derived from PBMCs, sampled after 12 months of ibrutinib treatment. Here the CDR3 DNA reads TGCGCCAGCAGCACCGGGACTAGCGGGAGGGCGAGAACCGGGGAGCTGTTTTTT. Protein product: CASSTGTSGRARTGELFF.